Given below is one TCR beta chain in context. The specificity of this receptor is unknown. No base quality information exists; no much larger clone differs at one position. The sample originates from a study of sequential checkpoint blockade in melanoma (dated 2019 in TCRdb). Regarding the complete study: In a 1:1 randomization, patients received either first-line nivolumab then ipilimumab (arm A) or ipilimumab then nivolumab (arm B). TCRbeta immunosequencing was performed on DNA from 91 pretreatment melanoma tumor samples. For about two dozen patients, matched tumor biopsies were obtained before treatment and at week 13, following single-agent nivolumab (arm A) or ipilimumab (arm B). In roughly 80% of the matched pre- and post-treatment tumor biopsy pairs, both biopsies came from the same lesion. Both trial sequences were followed by maintenance nivolumab. Points the paper makes about the study in general: The model for predicting response that combines TCR metrics with mutation burden needs to be validated in larger, independent patient cohorts. Achieving clinical benefit was about 30 times more likely for patients whose tumor T-cell fraction and clonality increased by week 13. Within-arm analyses of tumor T-cell fraction were constrained by small sample sizes and reduced statistical power. In the nivolumab-first arm (arm A), pretreatment tumor TIL clonality was associated with response (P = .04). Tumor T-cell fraction and clonality were correlated with PD-L1 staining and CD8+ T-cell counts, but not with mutational load.

Clipping removes 5 bases from V and 2 bases from J, with 11 as the unmatched junction base count. The germline V gene provides CDR1 SGHNT and CDR2 YENEEA. The CDR3 sequence holds 17 residues, the cysteine and phenylalanine included. Of the read, only the CDR3 DNA is kept; its 51 bases are in frame from base 1. The immunoSEQ Assay was used to immunosequence TCRbeta CDR3 regions from genomic DNA. Before high-throughput sequencing, the genomic DNA was amplified using bias-controlled multiplex PCR. In the source study's methods: To quantify the absolute abundance of each unique TCRbeta CDR3 region, the sequences were collapsed and filtered. Clonality, defined as 1 minus Pielou's evenness, was calculated using only productive rearrangements. Tumor T-cell fraction was calculated by normalizing TCRbeta template counts to the amount of usable DNA, which was estimated from several housekeeping genes. A previously published method was used to identify clones whose frequencies were significantly greater in on-treatment samples than in baseline samples. The table comes from immuneACCESS by way of TCRdb, which keeps in-frame sequences with V and J called. Part of the clones is missing from these tables; in studies checked, under half for an unresolved V gene and the rest for unknown reasons. Clone size and the V and J calls come from that table; the DNA yielded D and trimming. Here the sample has roughly 10,000 clones; 25% to 30% occur a single time. 20% to 25% of the sample is held by the ten biggest clonotypes.

The treatment or condition label, as the study defines it: randomized to nivolumab then ipilimumab (arm A) or the reverse (arm B). None of the trial patients had been given prior DNA-damaging chemotherapy. The samples were obtained from melanoma patients enrolled in CheckMate 064, an open-label, randomized phase II trial testing sequential checkpoint blockade. Genomic DNA from formalin-fixed paraffin-embedded (FFPE) tissue samples served as the input for tumor TCR sequencing. This receptor was identified in a human donor with melanoma. The sequencing here drew on tumor tissue (inferred from file names), taken from a patient given nivolumab and ipilimumab in sequence. The rearrangement joined TRBV11-3 to TRBJ2-2, with 7 junctional bases fitting TRBD2. The nucleotides read TGTGCCAGCAGCCATCGATCTGGCGGGGGTAACACCGGGGAGCTGTTTTTT. This sequence encodes CASSHRSGGGNTGELFF.